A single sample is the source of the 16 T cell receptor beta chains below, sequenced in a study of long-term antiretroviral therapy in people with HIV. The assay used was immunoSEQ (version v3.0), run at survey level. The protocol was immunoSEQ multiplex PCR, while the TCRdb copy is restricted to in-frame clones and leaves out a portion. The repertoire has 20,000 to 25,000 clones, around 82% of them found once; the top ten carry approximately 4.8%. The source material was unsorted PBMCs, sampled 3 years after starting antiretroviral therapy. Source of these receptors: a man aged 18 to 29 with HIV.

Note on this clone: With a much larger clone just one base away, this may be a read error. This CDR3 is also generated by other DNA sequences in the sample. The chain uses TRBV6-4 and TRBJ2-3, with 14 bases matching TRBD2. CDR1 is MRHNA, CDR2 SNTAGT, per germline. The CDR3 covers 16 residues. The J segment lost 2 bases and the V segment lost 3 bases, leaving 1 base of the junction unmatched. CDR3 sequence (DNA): TGTGCCAGCAGTGAGACTAGCGGGGGGGCCACAGATACGCAGTATTTT. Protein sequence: CASSETSGGATDTQYF.

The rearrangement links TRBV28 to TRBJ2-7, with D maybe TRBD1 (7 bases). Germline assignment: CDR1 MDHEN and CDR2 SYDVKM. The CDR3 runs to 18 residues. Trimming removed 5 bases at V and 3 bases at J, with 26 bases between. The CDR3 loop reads CASSRVGAGGFGFYEQYF. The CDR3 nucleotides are TGTGCCAGCAGTCGAGTTGGCGCAGGGGGGTTTGGTTTCTACGAGCAGTACTTC.

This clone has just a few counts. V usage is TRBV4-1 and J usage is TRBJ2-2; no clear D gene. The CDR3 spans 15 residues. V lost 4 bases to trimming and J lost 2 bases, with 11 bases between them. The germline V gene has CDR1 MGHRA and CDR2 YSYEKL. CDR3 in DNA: TGCGCCAGCAGCCGGTCCCCCACTAACACCGGGGAGCTGTTTTTT. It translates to CASSRSPTNTGELFF.

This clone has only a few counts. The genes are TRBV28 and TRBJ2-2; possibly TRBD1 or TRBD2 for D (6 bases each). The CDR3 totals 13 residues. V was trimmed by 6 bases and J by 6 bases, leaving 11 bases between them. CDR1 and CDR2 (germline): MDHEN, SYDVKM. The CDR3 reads CASSRRGAGELFF. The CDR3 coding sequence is TGTGCCAGCAGCCGGAGGGGGGCCGGGGAGCTGTTTTTT. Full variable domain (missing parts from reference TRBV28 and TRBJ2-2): DVKVTQSSRYLVKRTGEKVFLECVQDMDHENMFWYRQDPGLGLRLIYFSYDVKMKEKGDIPEGYSVSREKKERFSLILESASTNQTSMYLCASSRRGAGELFFGEGSRLTVL.

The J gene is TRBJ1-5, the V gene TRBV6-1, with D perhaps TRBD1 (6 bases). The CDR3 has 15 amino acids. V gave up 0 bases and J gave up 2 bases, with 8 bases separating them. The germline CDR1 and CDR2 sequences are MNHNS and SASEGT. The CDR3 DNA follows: TGTGCCAGCAGTGAAGCGACAGGCCGCAATCAGCCCCAGCATTTT. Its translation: CASSEATGRNQPQHF.

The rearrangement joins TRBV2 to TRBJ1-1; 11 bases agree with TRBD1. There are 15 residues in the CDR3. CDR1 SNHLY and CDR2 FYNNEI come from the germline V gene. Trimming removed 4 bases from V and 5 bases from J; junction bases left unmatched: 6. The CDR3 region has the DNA TGTGCCAGCAGTGTGGTGGGACAGGGGGGGACTGAAGCTTTCTTT. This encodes CASSVVGQGGTEAFF.

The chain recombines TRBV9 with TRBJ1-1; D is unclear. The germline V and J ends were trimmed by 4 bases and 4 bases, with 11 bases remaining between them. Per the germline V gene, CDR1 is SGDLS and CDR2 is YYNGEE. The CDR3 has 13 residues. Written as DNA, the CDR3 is TGTGCCAGCAGCCCAGGAAGAGCCACTGAAGCTTTCTTT. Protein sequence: CASSPGRATEAFF.

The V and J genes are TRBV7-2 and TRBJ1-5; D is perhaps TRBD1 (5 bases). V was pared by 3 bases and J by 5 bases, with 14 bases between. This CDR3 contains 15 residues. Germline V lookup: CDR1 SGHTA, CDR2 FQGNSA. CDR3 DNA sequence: TGTGCCAGCAGCTTCCACCGGCAGGGCGATCAGCCCCAGCATTTT. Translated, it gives CASSFHRQGDQPQHF.

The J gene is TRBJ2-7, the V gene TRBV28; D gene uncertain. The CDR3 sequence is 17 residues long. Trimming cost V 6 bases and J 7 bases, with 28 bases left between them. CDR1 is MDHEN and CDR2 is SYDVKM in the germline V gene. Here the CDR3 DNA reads TGTGCCAGCAGCTCAAGGATTAGGGCGGCCTCAGGTGGGGAGCAGTACGTC. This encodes CASSSRIRAASGGEQYV.

CDR3 nucleotides: TGTGCCAGCAGAATCTGGAACACTGAAGCTTTCTTT. Translation: CASRIWNTEAFF. The genes are TRBV28 and TRBJ1-1; unclear D gene. V lost 6 bases, J lost 1 base, and 6 bases lay in between. From germline, CDR1 is MDHEN and CDR2 SYDVKM. This CDR3 spans 12 amino acids.

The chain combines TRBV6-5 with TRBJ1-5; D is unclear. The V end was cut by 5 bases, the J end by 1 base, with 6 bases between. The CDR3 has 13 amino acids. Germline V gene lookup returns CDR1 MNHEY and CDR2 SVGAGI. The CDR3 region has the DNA TGTGCCAGCAGTAAAGGGAGCAATCAGCCCCAGCATTTT. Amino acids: CASSKGSNQPQHF.

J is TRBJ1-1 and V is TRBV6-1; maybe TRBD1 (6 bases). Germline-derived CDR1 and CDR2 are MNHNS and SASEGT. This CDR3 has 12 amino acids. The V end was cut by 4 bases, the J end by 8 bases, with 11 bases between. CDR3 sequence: CASSVRRGEAFF. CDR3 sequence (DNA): TGTGCCAGCAGTGTCCGCAGGGGCGAAGCTTTCTTT.

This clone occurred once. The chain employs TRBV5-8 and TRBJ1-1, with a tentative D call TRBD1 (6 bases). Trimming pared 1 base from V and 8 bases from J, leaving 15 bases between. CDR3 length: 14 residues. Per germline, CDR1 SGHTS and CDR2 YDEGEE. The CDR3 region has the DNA TGTGCCAGCAGCTTGACTCGGACAGACAGAGAAGCTTTCTTT. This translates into CASSLTRTDREAFF.

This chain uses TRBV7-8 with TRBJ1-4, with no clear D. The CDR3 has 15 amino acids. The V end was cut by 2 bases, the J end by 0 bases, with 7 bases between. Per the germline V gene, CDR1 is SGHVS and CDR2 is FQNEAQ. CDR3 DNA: TGTGCCAGCAGCTTATCGGGCTCAACTAATGAAAAACTGTTTTTT. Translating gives CASSLSGSTNEKLFF.

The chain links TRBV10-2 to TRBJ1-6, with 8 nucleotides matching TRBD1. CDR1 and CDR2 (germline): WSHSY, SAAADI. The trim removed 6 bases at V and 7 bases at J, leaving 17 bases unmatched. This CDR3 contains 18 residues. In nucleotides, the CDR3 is TGCGCCAGCAGCCTGACTCTCAGGGGGCTAGGCGGGAATTCACCCCTCCACTTT. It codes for CASSLTLRGLGGNSPLHF.

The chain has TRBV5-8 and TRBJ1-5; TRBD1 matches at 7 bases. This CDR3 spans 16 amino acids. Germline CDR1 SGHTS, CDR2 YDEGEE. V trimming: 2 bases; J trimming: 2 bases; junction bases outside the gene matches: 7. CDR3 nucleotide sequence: TGTGCCAGCAGCTTAGGGGACAGTACTCGCAATCAGCCCCAGCATTTT. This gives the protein CASSLGDSTRNQPQHF.